This T cell receptor beta chain was sequenced in a study of PD-1 blockade in classical Hodgkin lymphoma. Produced via immunoSEQ multiplex PCR; TCRdb's table is partial and in-frame only. The repertoire has 80,000 to 95,000 clones, about 83% of them found once; the top ten carry about 18%. Time point meaning: cycle 4 day 1 (C4D1), after less than 7 weeks of nivolumab. Relapse after autologous stem cell transplantation occurred in every patient, and brentuximab vedotin exposure varied. This clonotype was sampled from a human donor with classical Hodgkin lymphoma. The sample in question was peripheral blood mononuclear cells (PBMCs), obtained before the fourth cycle of nivolumab.

CDR3 in DNA: TGTGCCAGCAGTGAAGGAGAGTACCAAGAGACCCAGTACTTC. This sequence encodes CASSEGEYQETQYF. The chain joins TRBV2 to TRBJ2-5; no clear D. The germline gives CDR1 SNHLY, CDR2 FYNNEI. The length of the CDR3 is 14 residues. Between the trimmed V and J ends, which lost 1 base and 0 bases, there was a span of 6 bases.